The rows below give T cell receptor beta chains drawn from one sample of a study of shared T cell receptors in the human thymus. The assay was immunoSEQ multiplex PCR, and TCRdb's table has in-frame clones only and misses some. The sample lists 650,000 to 950,000 clones; 80% to 90% were seen once. These sequences were also reported in another study, on human thymus T cells.

Sequenced material: thymocytes. These receptors came from a girl in the first two years of life with a congenital heart defect. The CDR3 runs from the conserved cysteine through the conserved F or W. Clone size is given for some rows only: seen once, a few or many times, or a class if the clone is expanded.

v_gene	abundance	len	CDR3aa
TRBV27	once	12	CASSPQSSPVTF
TRBV25-1	NA	14	CASSAIGTLDTQYF
TRBV10-3	NA	12	CAISDGITEAFF
TRBV30	NA	14	CAWSPDRLGQPQHF
TRBV25-1	NA	14	CASSEVQGNGEQFF
TRBV7-6	NA	16	CASSLGRSLSGNTIYF
TRBV12-5	NA	16	CASGSGKGDLNTEAFF
TRBV7-6	NA	14	CASSLGQGLGEQYF
TRBV27	NA	15	CASRPADWSSYEQYF
TRBV9	once	14	CASSGTGGKETQYF
TRBV6-5	NA	15	CASSYHRGFPLSQYF
TRBV5-5	NA	19	CASSGEGGRLLSGANVLTF
TRBV4-1	NA	16	CASSQSRVGLNTEAFF
TRBV6-5	NA	15	CASSYGTSGTNEQFF
TRBV7-3	NA	15	CASSSRDRQNTEAFF
TRBV29-1	NA	15	CSVESQGWGGEGYTF
TRBV2	NA	14	CASSAGFPLYEQYF
TRBV11-2	few	16	CASSLKWDRTSYEQYF
TRBV5-4	NA	15	CASSTELQGNYGYTF
TRBV4-1	NA	17	CASSQPLGLAHTDTQYF
TRBV18	once	14	CASSPTGPTGELFF
TRBV10-3	few	15	CAIRDRQGMTTEAFF
TRBV5-1	few	16	CASSPQGEKIYNEQFF
TRBV4-1	NA	17	CASSQRIKQGFSTEAFF
TRBV4-2	NA	18	CASSQDGCIAGVKNEQFF
TRBV5-1	NA	16	CASSYEDRGLNTEAFF
TRBV4-2	once	17	CASSQRPGTVTNYGYTF
TRBV6-1	few	11	CASRILFSEYF